This T cell receptor (beta chain) was sequenced during a study of blood T cell repertoires in COVID-19. Trimming took 6 bases from V and 1 from J, leaving 10 bases between them. The CDR3 sequence is 13 residues long. Germline V gene sequence: CDR1 LNHDA, CDR2 SQIVND (reference sequence). As handled by the study authors: Amplification of reference gene primers provided the estimated nucleated cell counts. The method was immunoSEQ multiplex PCR; TCRdb's version includes in-frame clones alone and lacks a portion of them. V, J and clone size are taken as reported in that table, and D and trimming were inferred from the DNA itself. The table lists approximately 130,000 clones, around 79% of them singletons.

This receptor was identified in a man aged 80 or over with acute or convalescent COVID-19. The sample consisted of peripheral blood. The chain is built from TRBV19 and TRBJ2-7, with TRBD1 as a possible D gene (6 bases). The CDR3: CASRGDKSYEQYF. The CDR3 DNA is TGTGCCAGTAGGGGGGACAAATCCTACGAGCAGTACTTC.